A selection of T cell receptor beta chains follows, all from one sample in a study of blood T cell repertoires in COVID-19. This table comes from immunoSEQ multiplex PCR, and its TCRdb copy is limited to in-frame clones, with some not included. The sample shows roughly 60,000 clones, approximately 90% of them seen only once. Sequencing was carried out using peripheral blood. The receptors originated from a man aged 35 to 55 with COVID-19, enrolled during active disease. CDR3s include the opening cysteine and the closing phenylalanine or tryptophan. The order of the fields is D gene, clone size, V gene, J gene, CDR3 protein, CDR3 DNA. The D gene is left open where the match is weak. Clone size appears in some rows only: once, few, many, or a class for an expanded clone.

.	.	TRBV3-1/TRBV3-2	TRBJ1-6	CASSQVRRGNSPLHF	TGTGCCAGCAGCCAAGTCAGGCGGGGAAATTCACCCCTCCACTTT
.	.	TRBV3-1/TRBV3-2	TRBJ1-1	CASSQRQGNTEAFF	TGTGCCAGCAGCCAAAGGCAGGGTAACACTGAAGCTTTCTTT
.	.	TRBV6-1	TRBJ1-5	CASSEGGGHQPQHF	TGTGCCAGCAGTGAAGGGGGGGGCCATCAGCCCCAGCATTTT
.	once	TRBV5-8	TRBJ2-3	CASSLVVADTQYF	TGTGCCAGCAGCTTGGTGGTAGCAGATACGCAGTATTTT
.	.	TRBV7-9	TRBJ2-7	CASSLSYEQYF	TGTGCCAGCAGCCTGTCCTACGAGCAGTACTTC
TRBD2	.	TRBV27	TRBJ2-7	CASKAAGGSYEQYF	TGTGCCAGCAAAGCGGCGGGGGGCTCCTACGAGCAGTACTTC
.	.	TRBV6-6	TRBJ1-2	CASRPRDRTSNYGYTF	TGTGCCAGCAGACCACGTGACAGGACCTCTAACTATGGCTACACCTTC
.	.	TRBV12-3/TRBV12-4	TRBJ1-6	CASSLVGSPLHF	TGTGCCAGCAGTTTAGTCGGTTCACCCCTCCACTTT
.	once	TRBV6-5	TRBJ1-1	CASSPREAGTEAFF	TGTGCCAGCAGTCCTCGGGAGGCCGGCACTGAAGCTTTCTTT
.	.	TRBV10-3	TRBJ1-5	CATKGGGGNNQPQHF	TGTGCTACGAAAGGAGGCGGGGGAAACAATCAGCCCCAGCATTTT
.	.	TRBV30	TRBJ2-1	CAWSVSFNEQFF	TGTGCCTGGAGTGTATCGTTCAATGAGCAGTTCTTC
TRBD1	.	TRBV19	TRBJ2-2	CASSRTGGTGELFF	TGTGCCAGTAGTAGGACAGGGGGTACCGGGGAGCTGTTTTTT
.	.	TRBV19	TRBJ1-1	CASSMGTPNTEAFF	TGTGCCAGTAGTATGGGGACACCAAACACTGAAGCTTTCTTT
TRBD2	.	TRBV5-1	TRBJ2-1	CASSLGAGVSYNEQFF	TGCGCCAGCAGCTTGGGGGCGGGAGTATCCTACAATGAGCAGTTCTTC
TRBD1	once	TRBV28	TRBJ1-5	CASSPHTGDYSNQPQHF	TGTGCCAGCAGTCCTCATACAGGGGATTATAGCAATCAGCCCCAGCATTTT
.	.	TRBV28	TRBJ2-7	CASSSSGAYEQYF	TGTGCCAGCAGTTCCTCCGGGGCCTACGAGCAGTACTTC
TRBD1	.	TRBV30	TRBJ1-2	CAWSGTGYGYTF	TGTGCCTGGAGTGGGACAGGGTATGGCTACACCTTC
TRBD2	.	TRBV3-1/TRBV3-2	TRBJ2-7	CASSSTGTRSEQYF	TGTGCCAGCAGCTCGACCGGGACTAGAAGCGAGCAGTACTTC
.	once	TRBV6-5	TRBJ1-1	CASKSHGNTEAFF	TGTGCCAGCAAGTCCCACGGGAACACTGAAGCTTTCTTT
.	once	TRBV11-2	TRBJ1-4	CASSSRLATNEKLFF	TGTGCCAGCAGCTCAAGACTTGCAACTAATGAAAAACTGTTTTTT
TRBD1	.	TRBV6-5	TRBJ1-5	CASSYSGGQRDQPQHF	TGTGCCAGCAGTTACTCGGGGGGACAGAGGGATCAGCCCCAGCATTTT
TRBD1	.	TRBV28	TRBJ2-1	CASTDRQGSYNEQFF	TGTGCCAGCACCGACCGACAGGGCTCCTACAATGAGCAGTTCTTC